Listed here are 23 T cell receptor beta chains from one sample, sequenced in a study of blood T cell repertoires in COVID-19. Profiling relied on immunoSEQ multiplex PCR, and the TCRdb table lists in-frame clones only, not all of them. The table lists 99,000 or so clones, more than 75% of them singletons, with 15% in the top ten. Sample: peripheral blood. These TCRs come from a man in his fifties with acute or convalescent COVID-19.

The genes are TRBV12-3 or TRBV12-4 and TRBJ2-4; 8 bases line up with TRBD2. The junction had 4 bases not matched to a gene; V was cut back by 6 bases and J by 6 bases. This CDR3 comprises 13 residues. CDR3 residues: CASSELAGNIQYF. Written as DNA, the CDR3 is TGTGCCAGCAGCGAGCTAGCGGGAAACATTCAGTACTTC.

This clone has only one observation. This chain links TRBV18 with TRBJ2-1, with TRBD1 as a possible D gene (6 bases). This CDR3 is built from 15 residues. The V gene lost 3 bases and the J gene lost 7 bases, with 16 bases spanning the gap. Germline values: CDR1 KGHSH, CDR2 LQKENI. The CDR3 here is CASSPVQGGGNEQFF. For the CDR3, the DNA is TGTGCCAGCTCACCGGTACAGGGTGGTGGGAATGAGCAGTTCTTC. Combining the CDR3 with reference TRBV18 and TRBJ2-1 gives the whole variable domain NAGVMQNPRHLVRRRGQEARLRCSPMKGHSHVYWYRQLPEEGLKFMVYLQKENIIDESGMPKERFSAEFPKEGPSILRIQQVVRGDSAAYFCASSPVQGGGNEQFFGPGTRLTVL.

This chain uses TRBV3-1 (or the pseudogene TRBV3-2) with TRBJ2-7; 8 bases align to TRBD2. This CDR3 comprises 17 residues. V lost 4 bases, J lost 2 bases, and 13 bases stayed unmatched. CDR1 and CDR2 from the germline V gene are LGHDT and YNNKEL (reference sequence). CDR3 residues: CASSLSLQAGAPYEQYF. CDR3 in DNA: TGTGCCAGCAGCCTATCCCTTCAAGCGGGAGCGCCCTACGAGCAGTACTTC.

The CDR3 loop is CSASPGGLAYEQYF. CDR3 bases: TGCAGTGCTAGTCCTGGGGGACTAGCCTACGAGCAGTACTTC. The chain couples TRBV20-1 to TRBJ2-7, with TRBD2 matching 8 bases. The germline V gene encodes CDR1 DFQATT and CDR2 SNEGSKA (reference sequence). Trimming cost V 3 bases and J 2 bases; bases outside gene matches: 6. The CDR3 contains 14 residues.

This chain connects TRBV3-1 (or the pseudogene TRBV3-2) to TRBJ2-5; 9 bases match TRBD2. This CDR3 is built from 13 residues. Germline loops: CDR1 LGHDT, CDR2 YNNKEL (reference sequence). J lost 5 bases, V lost 2 bases, and 0 bases had no gene match. The CDR3 DNA follows: TGTGCCAGCAGCCAAACTAGCGGGGAGACCCAGTACTTC. Translation gives CASSQTSGETQYF.

This clone was detected many times. The V and J genes are TRBV5-1 and TRBJ2-7; the D is unclear. The V and J ends lost 2 bases and 7 bases respectively, with 10 bases between them. Germline-derived CDR1 and CDR2 are SGHRS and YFSETQ. This CDR3 comprises 12 residues. In DNA, the CDR3 is TGCGCCAGCAGCTTCTCTAGTGGGGAGCAGTACTTC. Protein sequence: CASSFSSGEQYF.

The V call is TRBV10-2, the J call TRBJ2-2; TRBD1 agrees at 8 bases. V was clipped by 6 bases and J by 5 bases; unmatched bases: 8. The CDR3 consists of 15 residues. Germline lookup yields CDR1 WSHSY and CDR2 SAAADI. In DNA, the CDR3 is TGCGCCAGCAGCAAAACAGGGGGGAGGACCGGGGAGCTGTTTTTT. Its protein is CASSKTGGRTGELFF.

The genes are TRBV5-1 and TRBJ2-6, with D unclear. CDR1 SGHRS and CDR2 YFSETQ come from the germline V gene. V gave up 0 bases and J gave up 6 bases, with 10 bases separating them. The CDR3 runs 15 residues. CDR3 in DNA: TGCGCCAGCAGCTTGGAAAGCCAGGTGGCCAACGTCCTGACTTTC. This sequence encodes CASSLESQVANVLTF.

This rearrangement joins TRBV6-6 to TRBJ1-6; D gene unclear. The germline CDR1 and CDR2 sequences are MNHNY and SVGAGI (reference sequence). This CDR3 comprises 14 residues. With 7 bases removed from V and 14 bases from J, the gap between germline ends came to 21 bases. The CDR3 loop is CASTNSAGVGTLHF. The CDR3 region has the DNA TGTGCCAGCACCAATTCGGCCGGGGTCGGAACCCTCCACTTT.

This clone was counted a few times. The rearrangement links TRBV3-1 (or the pseudogene TRBV3-2) to TRBJ2-3, with 8 bases aligning to TRBD2. V lost 0 bases to trimming and J lost 3 bases; unmatched junction nucleotides: 5. Germline CDR1 and CDR2: LGHDT and YNNKEL (reference sequence). The CDR3 runs to 16 residues. CDR3 DNA: TGTGCCAGCAGCCAAGAGAGCGGGAGTGGGACAGATACGCAGTATTTT. This gives the protein CASSQESGSGTDTQYF.

CDR3 sequence reads: CASSEGLASTYEQYF. CDR3 nucleotide sequence: TGTGCCAGCAGTGAGGGACTAGCTTCAACCTACGAGCAGTACTTC. This sequence joins TRBV6-1 and TRBJ2-7; 9 bases fit TRBD2. Trimming removed 3 bases from V and 2 bases from J; junction bases left unmatched: 5. CDR1 MNHNS and CDR2 SASEGT come from the germline V gene. CDR3 length: 15 residues.

The chain carries TRBV21-1 and TRBJ2-1; the table calls TRBD2, which could not be checked here. TRBV21-1 is recorded as a pseudogene. The CDR3 contains 12 residues. DNA of the CDR3: TGTGCCAGCAGCAAACGGGGGAATGAGCAGTTCTTC. This translates into CASSKRGNEQFF.

The J gene is TRBJ1-5, the V gene TRBV12-3 or TRBV12-4; D remains unclear. V lost 3 bases, J lost 7 bases, and 7 bases lay in between. The CDR3 consists of 12 residues. The CDR3 here is CASSFMRQPQHF. In DNA, the CDR3 is TGTGCCAGCAGTTTTATGCGGCAGCCCCAGCATTTT.

The CDR3 region is CASSATGGREKQYF. DNA for the CDR3: TGTGCCAGCAGCGCAACAGGGGGAAGGGAAAAGCAGTACTTC. This rearrangement joins TRBV2 to TRBJ2-7, with TRBD1 matching 8 bases. With V trimmed by 6 bases and J by 8 bases, 12 bases remained unmatched. CDR1 and CDR2 (germline): SNHLY, FYNNEI. This CDR3 contains 14 residues.

This sequence joins TRBV7-8 and TRBJ2-5; 15 nucleotides align to TRBD2. This CDR3 is 18 amino acids long. Trimming cost V 5 bases and J 0 bases; bases outside gene matches: 7. CDR1 is SGHVS and CDR2 is FQNEAQ in the germline V gene. The CDR3 DNA reads as TGTGCCAGCAGCCAGGGACTAGCGGGAGGTCCGTACCAAGAGACCCAGTACTTC. Translated, it gives CASSQGLAGGPYQETQYF.

The chain recombines TRBV15 with TRBJ1-4; D is possibly TRBD1 (5 bases). V lost 0 bases to trimming and J lost 8 bases, with 13 bases between them. The CDR3 is 15 amino acids. Per germline, CDR1 LNHNV and CDR2 YYDKDF (reference sequence). CDR3 DNA sequence: TGTGCCACCAGCAGAGATACCCTCGACAGCGAAAAACTGTTTTTT. Protein: CATSRDTLDSEKLFF.

The chain combines TRBV5-1 with TRBJ1-4, with D possibly being TRBD1 (5 bases). The V gene's germline CDR1 is SGHRS and CDR2 YFSETQ. The CDR3 is made up of 14 amino acids. V lost 2 bases, J lost 8 bases, and 13 bases lay in between. CDR3 loop: CASSFTDSNEKLFF. In DNA form, the CDR3 reads TGCGCCAGCAGCTTCACAGACAGTAACGAAAAACTGTTTTTT.

This clone was counted a few times. The chain carries TRBV19 and TRBJ2-2; D is uncertain. The CDR3 sequence is 14 residues long. Trimming cost V 1 base and J 6 bases, with 9 bases left between them. Per the germline V gene, CDR1 is LNHDA and CDR2 is SQIVND (reference sequence). CDR3 region: CASSIARGAGELFF. In nucleotides, the CDR3 is TGTGCCAGTAGTATAGCTAGAGGAGCCGGGGAGCTGTTTTTT.

The chain employs TRBV29-1 and TRBJ2-2, with D tentatively TRBD1 (6 bases). The CDR3 has 13 residues. Germline CDR1 is SQVTM and CDR2 is ANQGSEA. V dropped 3 bases and J dropped 2 bases, with 7 bases sitting between them. The CDR3 DNA is TGCAGCGTTGACAGGGGAAACACCGGGGAGCTGTTTTTT. This gives the protein CSVDRGNTGELFF.

The gene calls are TRBV5-6 and TRBJ2-2; 9 positions match TRBD2. The germline CDR1 and CDR2 sequences are SGHDT and YYEEEE. V lost 0 bases and J lost 6; bases outside the gene matches: 3. The CDR3 is 15 residues long. The CDR3 sequence: CASSLGLAGSGELFF. CDR3 bases: TGTGCCAGCAGCTTGGGTCTAGCGGGATCCGGGGAGCTGTTTTTT.

The rearrangement joins TRBV27 to TRBJ2-7; 9 nucleotides align to TRBD1. Germline trimming cut 5 bases from V and 3 bases from J; bases unmatched to any gene: 2. CDR1 is MNHEY, CDR2 SMNVEV, per germline (reference sequence). The CDR3 has 13 residues. CDR3: CASSPGQGYEQYF. CDR3 sequence (DNA): TGTGCCAGCAGTCCGGGACAGGGCTACGAGCAGTACTTC.

This rearrangement joins TRBV6-4 to TRBJ2-7, with a tentative D call TRBD2 (5 bases). The CDR3 loop spans 12 amino acids. Trimming shortened V by 2 bases and J by 7 bases, and 9 bases separated the two germline ends. Germline CDR1 is MRHNA and CDR2 is SNTAGT. CDR3: CASSDTRGEQYF. DNA of the CDR3: TGTGCCAGCAGTGACACAAGAGGGGAGCAGTACTTC.

The chain couples TRBV6-1 to TRBJ2-2, with 11 bases fitting TRBD2. The CDR3 covers 16 residues. J was trimmed by 7 bases and V by 4 bases; bases with no gene match: 8. The germline CDR1 and CDR2 sequences are MNHNS and SASEGT. The CDR3 sequence: CASSAISGRASGELFF. CDR3 sequence (DNA): TGTGCCAGCAGTGCGATTAGCGGGAGGGCCAGCGGGGAGCTGTTTTTT.